The clone carrying this TCR beta chain was found once. This entry belongs to a study of T cell changes during pregnancy in multiple sclerosis. The CDR3 contains 12 residues. V dropped 7 bases and J dropped 4; count of bases not matched to a gene: 4. Germline values: CDR1 SNHLY, CDR2 FYNNEI. The table came from immunoSEQ multiplex PCR; TCRdb's copy has only in-frame clones and leaves some out. The sample lists roughly 120,000 clones, over 85% seen once, with 6.2% in the top ten. The specimen was peripheral blood, collected before pregnancy. This rearrangement joins TRBV2 to TRBJ2-7, with 7 positions matching TRBD1. The origin of this receptor is a female donor with multiple sclerosis, enrolled in a pregnancy study. The CDR3 reads CASKTGEYEQYF. The CDR3 DNA is TGTGCCAGCAAAACAGGGGAGTACGAGCAGTACTTC.